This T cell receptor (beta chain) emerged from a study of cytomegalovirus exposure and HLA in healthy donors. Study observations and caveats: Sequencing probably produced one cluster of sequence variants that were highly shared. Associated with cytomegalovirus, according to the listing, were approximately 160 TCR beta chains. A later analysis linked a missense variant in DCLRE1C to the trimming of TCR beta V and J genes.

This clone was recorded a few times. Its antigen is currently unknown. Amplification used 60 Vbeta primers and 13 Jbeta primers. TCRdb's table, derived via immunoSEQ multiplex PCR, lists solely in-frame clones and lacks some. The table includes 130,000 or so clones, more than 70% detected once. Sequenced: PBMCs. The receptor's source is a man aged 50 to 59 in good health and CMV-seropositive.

The CDR3 loop reads CASSVAGRVAGANVLTF. The DNA for the CDR3 is TGTGCCAGCAGCGTAGCCGGCAGGGTGGCTGGGGCCAACGTCCTGACTTTC. The chain is built from TRBV9 and TRBJ2-6; D perhaps matches TRBD1 (5 bases). Trimming took off 0 bases at V and 2 bases at J, with 12 bases between the two ends. The V gene's germline CDR1 is SGDLS and CDR2 YYNGEE. This CDR3 is 17 amino acids long.